This T cell receptor (beta chain) derives from a study of blood T cells in healthy people across ages. With regard to this clonotype: Its matching antigen is unknown.

A second about 7 to 12 cycle PCR used barcoded and J-beta primers. Tags on each cDNA molecule came from a template-switch adaptor with 12 random nucleotides. From each sample, at least 2.5 million paired-end reads containing CDR3 were obtained. Each CDR3 protein is one row after TCRdb ran MiXCR on the 5' RACE reads. The top ten clones hold roughly 12% of a sample with about 1.6 million distinct CDR3 sequences, about 31% of them seen once. Donation came from healthy Caucasian individuals in Russia who were aged about 6 to 95. Study-wide points: Naive CD4+ cell counts and diversity both ran higher in long-lived than in aged donors.

The sample consisted of blood. The sequence was obtained from a woman in her 30s in good health.

The CDR3 DNA follows: TGTGCCAGCAGCTTATCCCGACTAAGCGGGGGTTCCGGGGAGCTGTTTTTT. Translated: CASSLSRLSGGSGELFF. This chain joins TRBV7-6 and TRBJ2-2, with 8 bases fitting TRBD2. J lost 6 bases, V lost 2 bases, and 11 bases had no gene match. The CDR3 contains 17 residues. Germline assignment: CDR1 SGHVS and CDR2 FNYEAQ.